The text below deals with one T cell receptor beta chain. V dropped 6 bases and J dropped 0 bases, with 6 bases sitting between them. The CDR3 loop spans 12 amino acids. Germline CDR1 is SNHLY and CDR2 is FYNNEI. This record comes from a study of cytomegalovirus exposure and HLA in healthy donors. Looking at the study overall: Roughly 92 million unique TCRs, all from HLA-typed donors, were included in an early release of the data. Membership in the Caucasian-associated ancestry cluster was found for 75% to 90% of about 430 genotyped donors.

Amplification used 60 Vbeta primers and 13 Jbeta primers. Profiled with immunoSEQ multiplex PCR; TCRdb holds only in-frame clones, not every one. This table holds some 130,000 clones, roughly 80% found once. The receptor was isolated from a boy younger than 18 in good health and CMV-seronegative. The sample was PBMCs. This rearrangement joins TRBV2 to TRBJ2-7, with TRBD2 as a possible D gene (5 bases). The CDR3, as DNA: TGTGCCAGCAGAGAGGGCTCCTACGAGCAGTACTTC. Its translation: CASREGSYEQYF. Drawing the rest from reference TRBV2 and TRBJ2-7, the complete variable domain is EPEVTQTPSHQVTQMGQEVILRCVPISNHLYFYWYRQILGQKVEFLVSFYNNEISEKSEIFDDQFSVERPDGSNFTLKIRSTKLEDSAMYFCASREGSYEQYFGPGTRLTVT.